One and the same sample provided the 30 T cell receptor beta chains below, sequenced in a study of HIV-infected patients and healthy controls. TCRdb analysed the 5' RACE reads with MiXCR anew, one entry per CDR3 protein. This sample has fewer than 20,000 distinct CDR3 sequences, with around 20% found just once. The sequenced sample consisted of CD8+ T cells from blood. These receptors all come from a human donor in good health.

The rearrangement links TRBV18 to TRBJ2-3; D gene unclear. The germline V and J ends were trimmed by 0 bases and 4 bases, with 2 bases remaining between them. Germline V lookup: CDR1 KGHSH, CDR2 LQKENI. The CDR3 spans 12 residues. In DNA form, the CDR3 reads TGTGCCAGCTCACCACCGGCAGATACGCAGTATTTT. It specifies CASSPPADTQYF.

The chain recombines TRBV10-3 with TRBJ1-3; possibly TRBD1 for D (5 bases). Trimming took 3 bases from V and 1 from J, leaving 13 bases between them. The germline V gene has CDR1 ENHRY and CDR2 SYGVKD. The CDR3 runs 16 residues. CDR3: CAISEPGPGSGNTIYF. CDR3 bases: TGTGCCATCAGTGAACCGGGACCTGGGTCTGGAAACACCATATATTTT.

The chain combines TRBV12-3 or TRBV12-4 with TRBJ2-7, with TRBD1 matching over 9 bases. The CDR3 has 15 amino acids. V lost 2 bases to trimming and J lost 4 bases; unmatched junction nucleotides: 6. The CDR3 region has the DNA TGTGCCAGCAGTTTAATTGGACAGGGGAATTACGAGCAGTACTTC. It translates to CASSLIGQGNYEQYF.

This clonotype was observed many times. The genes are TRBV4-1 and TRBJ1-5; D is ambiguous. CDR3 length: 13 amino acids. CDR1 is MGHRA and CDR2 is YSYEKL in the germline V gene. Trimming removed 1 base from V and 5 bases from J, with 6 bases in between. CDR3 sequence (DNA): TGCGCCAGCAGCCAAGGGCGGGATCAGCCCCAGCATTTT. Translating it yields CASSQGRDQPQHF.

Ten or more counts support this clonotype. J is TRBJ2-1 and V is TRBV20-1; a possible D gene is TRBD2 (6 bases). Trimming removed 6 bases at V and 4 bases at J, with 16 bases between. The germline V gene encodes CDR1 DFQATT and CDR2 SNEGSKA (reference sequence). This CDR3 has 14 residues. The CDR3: CSALGLEKYNEQFF. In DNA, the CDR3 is TGCAGTGCCCTGGGACTGGAGAAATACAATGAGCAGTTCTTC.

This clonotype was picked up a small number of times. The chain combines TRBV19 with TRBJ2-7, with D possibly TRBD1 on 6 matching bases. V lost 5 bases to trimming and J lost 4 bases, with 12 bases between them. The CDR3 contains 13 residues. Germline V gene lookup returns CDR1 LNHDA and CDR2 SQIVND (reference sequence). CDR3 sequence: CASSFGQQYEQYF. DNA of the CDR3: TGTGCCAGTAGTTTCGGACAGCAGTACGAGCAGTACTTC.

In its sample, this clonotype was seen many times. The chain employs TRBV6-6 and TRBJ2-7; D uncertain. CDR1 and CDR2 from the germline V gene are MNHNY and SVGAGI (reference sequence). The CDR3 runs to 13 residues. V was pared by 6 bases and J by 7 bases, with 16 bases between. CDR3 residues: CASSYGQLGEQYF. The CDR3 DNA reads TGTGCCAGCAGCTATGGGCAGCTGGGGGAGCAGTACTTC.

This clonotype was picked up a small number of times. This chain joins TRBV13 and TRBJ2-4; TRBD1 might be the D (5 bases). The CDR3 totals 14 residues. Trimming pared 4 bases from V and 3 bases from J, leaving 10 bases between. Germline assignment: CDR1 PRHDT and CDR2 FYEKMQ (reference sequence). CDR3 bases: TGTGCCAGCAGCTCCTACAGGAACAAAAACATTCAGTACTTC. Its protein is CASSSYRNKNIQYF.

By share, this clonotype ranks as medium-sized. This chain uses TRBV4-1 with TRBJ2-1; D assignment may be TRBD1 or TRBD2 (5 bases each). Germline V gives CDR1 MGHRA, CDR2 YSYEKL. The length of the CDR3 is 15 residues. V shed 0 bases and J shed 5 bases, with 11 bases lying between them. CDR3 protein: CASSQDGTYDNEQFF. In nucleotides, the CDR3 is TGCGCCAGCAGCCAAGATGGGACGTACGACAATGAGCAGTTCTTC.

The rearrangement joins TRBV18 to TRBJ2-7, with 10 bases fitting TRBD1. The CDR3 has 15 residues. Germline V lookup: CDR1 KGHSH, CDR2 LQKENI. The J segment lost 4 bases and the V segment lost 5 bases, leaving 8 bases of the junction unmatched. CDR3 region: CASSDTGTGDYEQYF. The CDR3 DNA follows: TGTGCCAGCTCAGACACCGGGACAGGGGATTACGAGCAGTACTTC.

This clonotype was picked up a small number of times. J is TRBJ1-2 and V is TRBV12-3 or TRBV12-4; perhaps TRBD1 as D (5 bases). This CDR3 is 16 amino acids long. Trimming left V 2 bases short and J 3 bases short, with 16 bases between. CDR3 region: CASSLTHLQGDYGYTF. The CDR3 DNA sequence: TGTGCCAGCAGTTTAACCCATCTACAAGGGGACTATGGCTACACCTTC.

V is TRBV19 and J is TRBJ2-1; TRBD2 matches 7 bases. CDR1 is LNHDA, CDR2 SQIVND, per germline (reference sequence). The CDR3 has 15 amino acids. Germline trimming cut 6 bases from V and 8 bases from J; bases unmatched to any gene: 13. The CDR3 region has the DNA TGTGCCAGTAGAACCATGACGGGAGGACTCGATGAGCAGTTCTTC. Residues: CASRTMTGGLDEQFF.

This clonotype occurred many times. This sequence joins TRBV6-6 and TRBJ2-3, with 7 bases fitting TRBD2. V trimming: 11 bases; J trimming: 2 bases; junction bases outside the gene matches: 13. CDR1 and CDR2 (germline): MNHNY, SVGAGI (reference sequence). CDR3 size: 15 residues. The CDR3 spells CASRQEAGATDTQYF. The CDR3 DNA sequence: TGTGCCTCCAGGCAAGAGGCGGGAGCCACAGATACGCAGTATTTT.

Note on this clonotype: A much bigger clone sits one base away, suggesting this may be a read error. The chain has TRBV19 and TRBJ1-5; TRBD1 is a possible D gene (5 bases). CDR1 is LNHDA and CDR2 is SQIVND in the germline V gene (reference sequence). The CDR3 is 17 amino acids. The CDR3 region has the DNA TGTGCCAGTAATATAGTGTGGGGACTAAGGAGCAATCAGCCCCAGCATTTT. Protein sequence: CASNIVWGLRSNQPQHF.

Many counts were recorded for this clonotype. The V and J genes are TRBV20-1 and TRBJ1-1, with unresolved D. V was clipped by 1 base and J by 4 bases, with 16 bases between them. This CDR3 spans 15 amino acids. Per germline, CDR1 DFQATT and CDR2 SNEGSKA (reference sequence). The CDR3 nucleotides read TGCAGTGCTAGAGGCGACGAGAGGGAGACCACTGAAGCTTTCTTT. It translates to CSARGDERETTEAFF.

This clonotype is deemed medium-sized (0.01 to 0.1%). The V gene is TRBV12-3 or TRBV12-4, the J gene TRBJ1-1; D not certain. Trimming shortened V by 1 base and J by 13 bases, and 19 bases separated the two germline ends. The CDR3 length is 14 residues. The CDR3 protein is CASSLDGRLTPGFF. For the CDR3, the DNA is TGTGCCAGCAGTTTAGACGGCAGGCTAACACCGGGTTTCTTT.

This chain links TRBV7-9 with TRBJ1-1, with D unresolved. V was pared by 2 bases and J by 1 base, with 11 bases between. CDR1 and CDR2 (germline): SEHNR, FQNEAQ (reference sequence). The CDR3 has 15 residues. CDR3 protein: CASSLIPTANTEAFF. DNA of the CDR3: TGTGCCAGCAGCTTAATTCCGACGGCGAACACTGAAGCTTTCTTT.

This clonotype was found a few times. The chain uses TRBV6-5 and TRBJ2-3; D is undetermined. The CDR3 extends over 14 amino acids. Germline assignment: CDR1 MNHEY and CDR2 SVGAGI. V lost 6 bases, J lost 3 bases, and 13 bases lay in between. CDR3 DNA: TGTGCCAGCAGCCGACTTCTGGGGACAGATACGCAGTATTTT. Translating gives CASSRLLGTDTQYF.

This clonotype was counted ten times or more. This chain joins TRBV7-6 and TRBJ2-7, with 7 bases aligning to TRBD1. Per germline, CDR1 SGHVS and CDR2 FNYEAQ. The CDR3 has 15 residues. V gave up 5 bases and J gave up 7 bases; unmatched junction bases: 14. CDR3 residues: CASSASTGPFEEQYF. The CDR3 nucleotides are TGTGCCAGCAGCGCCTCGACAGGGCCCTTTGAAGAGCAGTACTTC.

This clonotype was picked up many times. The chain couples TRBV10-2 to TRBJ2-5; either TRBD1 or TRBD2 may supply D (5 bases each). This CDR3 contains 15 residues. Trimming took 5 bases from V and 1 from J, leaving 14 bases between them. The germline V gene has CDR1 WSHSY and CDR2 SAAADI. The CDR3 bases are TGCGCCAGCAGTCCGGGACCGGCAATCCAAGAGACCCAGTACTTC. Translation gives CASSPGPAIQETQYF.

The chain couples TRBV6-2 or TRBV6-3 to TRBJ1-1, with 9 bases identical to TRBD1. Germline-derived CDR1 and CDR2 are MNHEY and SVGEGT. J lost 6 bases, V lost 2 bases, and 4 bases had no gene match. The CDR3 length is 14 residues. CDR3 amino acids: CASSYGTGLAEAFF. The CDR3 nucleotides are TGTGCCAGCAGTTACGGGACAGGGCTCGCTGAAGCTTTCTTT.

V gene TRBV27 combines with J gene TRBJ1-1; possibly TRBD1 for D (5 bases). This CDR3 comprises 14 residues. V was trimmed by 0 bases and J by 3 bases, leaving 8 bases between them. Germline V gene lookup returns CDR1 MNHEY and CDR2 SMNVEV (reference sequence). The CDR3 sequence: CASSLSMGDTEAFF. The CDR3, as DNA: TGTGCCAGCAGTTTATCGATGGGGGACACTGAAGCTTTCTTT.

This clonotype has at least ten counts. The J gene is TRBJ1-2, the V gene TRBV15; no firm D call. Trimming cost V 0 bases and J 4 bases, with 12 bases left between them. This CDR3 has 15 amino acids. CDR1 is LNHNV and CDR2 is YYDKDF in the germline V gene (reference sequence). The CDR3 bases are TGTGCCACCAGCAGAGAACGAGGAATGAGCTATGGCTACACCTTC. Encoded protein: CATSRERGMSYGYTF.

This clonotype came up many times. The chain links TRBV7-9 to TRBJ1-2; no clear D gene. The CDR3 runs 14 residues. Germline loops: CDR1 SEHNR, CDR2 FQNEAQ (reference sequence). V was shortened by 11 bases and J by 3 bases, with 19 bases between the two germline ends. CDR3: CAVTKLGPDYGYTF. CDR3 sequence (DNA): TGTGCCGTAACTAAGCTTGGCCCAGACTATGGCTACACCTTC.

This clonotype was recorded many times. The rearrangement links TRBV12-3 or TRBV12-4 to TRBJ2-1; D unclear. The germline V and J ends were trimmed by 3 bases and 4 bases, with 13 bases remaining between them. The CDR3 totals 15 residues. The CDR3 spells CASSFSSLGYNEQFF. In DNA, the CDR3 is TGTGCCAGCAGTTTTTCGTCCTTGGGGTACAATGAGCAGTTCTTC.

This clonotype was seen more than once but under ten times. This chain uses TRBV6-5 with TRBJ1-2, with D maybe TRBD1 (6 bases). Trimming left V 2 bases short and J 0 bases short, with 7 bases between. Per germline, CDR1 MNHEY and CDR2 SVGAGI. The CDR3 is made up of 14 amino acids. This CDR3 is CASSYDRTNYGYTF. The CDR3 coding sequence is TGTGCCAGCAGTTACGACAGGACTAACTATGGCTACACCTTC.

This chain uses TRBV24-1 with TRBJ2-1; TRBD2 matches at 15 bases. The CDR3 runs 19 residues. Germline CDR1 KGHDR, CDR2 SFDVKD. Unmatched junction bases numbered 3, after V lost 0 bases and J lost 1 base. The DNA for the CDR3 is TGTGCCACCAGTGATTTGCGGACTAGCGGGAGGGCGTCCTACAATGAGCAGTTCTTC. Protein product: CATSDLRTSGRASYNEQFF.

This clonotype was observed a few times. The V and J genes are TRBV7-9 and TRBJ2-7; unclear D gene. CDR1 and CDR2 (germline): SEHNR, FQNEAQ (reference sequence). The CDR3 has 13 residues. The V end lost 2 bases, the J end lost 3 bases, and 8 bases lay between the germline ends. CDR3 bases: TGTGCCAGCAGCTTATTACTGGACTACGAGCAGTACTTC. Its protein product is CASSLLLDYEQYF.

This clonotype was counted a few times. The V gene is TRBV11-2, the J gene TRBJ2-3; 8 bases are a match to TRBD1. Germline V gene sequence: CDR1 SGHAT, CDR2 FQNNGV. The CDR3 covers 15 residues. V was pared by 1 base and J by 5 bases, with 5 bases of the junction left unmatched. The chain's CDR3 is CASSLGDRRGDTQYF. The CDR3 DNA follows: TGTGCCAGCAGCTTAGGGGACAGGCGGGGAGATACGCAGTATTTT. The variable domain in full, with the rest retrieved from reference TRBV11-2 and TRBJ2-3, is EAGVAQSPRYKIIEKRQSVAFWCNPISGHATLYWYQQILGQGPKLLIQFQNNGVVDDSQLPKDRFSAERLKGVDSTLKIQPAKLEDSAVYLCASSLGDRRGDTQYFGPGTRLTVL.

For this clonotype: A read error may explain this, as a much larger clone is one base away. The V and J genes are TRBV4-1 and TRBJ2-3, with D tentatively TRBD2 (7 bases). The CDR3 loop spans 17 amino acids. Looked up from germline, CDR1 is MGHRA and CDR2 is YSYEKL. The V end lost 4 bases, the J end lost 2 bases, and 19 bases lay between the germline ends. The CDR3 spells CASSRDRGAPFTDTQYF. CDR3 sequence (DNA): TGCGCCAGCAGCCGAGACCGGGGGGCCCCGTTCACAGATACGCAGTATTTT.